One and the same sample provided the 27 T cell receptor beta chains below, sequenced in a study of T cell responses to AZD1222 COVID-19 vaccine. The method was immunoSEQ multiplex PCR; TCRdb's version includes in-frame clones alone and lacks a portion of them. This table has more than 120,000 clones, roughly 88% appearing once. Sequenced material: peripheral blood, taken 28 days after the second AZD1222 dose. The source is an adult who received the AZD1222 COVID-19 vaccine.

In nucleotides, the CDR3 is TGTGCCACCAGTGACTTAGACAGGTGTCTCAGCACTGAAGCTTTCTTT. As protein: CATSDLDRCLSTEAFF. The J gene is TRBJ1-1, the V gene TRBV24-1; weak D call: TRBD1 (6 bases). This CDR3 has 16 residues. Germline V gene lookup returns CDR1 KGHDR and CDR2 SFDVKD. V was cut by 4 bases and J by 4 bases, with 18 bases left in between.

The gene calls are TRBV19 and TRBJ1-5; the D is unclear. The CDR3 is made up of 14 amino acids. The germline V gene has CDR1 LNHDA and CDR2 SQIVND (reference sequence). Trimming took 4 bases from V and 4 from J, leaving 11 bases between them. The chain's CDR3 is CASSTSDGNQPQHF. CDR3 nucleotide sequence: TGTGCCAGTAGTACCTCGGACGGAAATCAGCCCCAGCATTTT.

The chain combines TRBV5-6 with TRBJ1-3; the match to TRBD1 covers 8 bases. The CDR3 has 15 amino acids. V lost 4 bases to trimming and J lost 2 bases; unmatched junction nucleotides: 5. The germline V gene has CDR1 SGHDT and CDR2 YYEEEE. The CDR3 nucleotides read TGTGCCAGCAGCACCCTACAGGGGGCTGGAAACACCATATATTTT. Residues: CASSTLQGAGNTIYF.

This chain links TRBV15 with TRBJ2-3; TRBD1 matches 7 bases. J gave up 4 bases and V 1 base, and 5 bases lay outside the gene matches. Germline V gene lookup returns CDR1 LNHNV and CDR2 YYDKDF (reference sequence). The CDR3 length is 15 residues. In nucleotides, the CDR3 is TGTGCCACCAGCAGAGCGCCAGGGGGTTCAGATACGCAGTATTTT. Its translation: CATSRAPGGSDTQYF.

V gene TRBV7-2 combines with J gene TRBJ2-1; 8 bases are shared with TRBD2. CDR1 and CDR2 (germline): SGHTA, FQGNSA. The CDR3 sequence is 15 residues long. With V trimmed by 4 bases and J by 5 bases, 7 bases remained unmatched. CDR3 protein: CASSSSGSDNNEQFF. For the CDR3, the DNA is TGTGCCAGCAGCTCAAGCGGGAGTGACAACAATGAGCAGTTCTTC. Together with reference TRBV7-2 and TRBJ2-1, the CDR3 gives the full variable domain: GAGVSQSPSNKVTEKGKDVELRCDPISGHTALYWYRQSLGQGLEFLIYFQGNSAPDKSGLPSDRFSAERTGGSVSTLTIQRTQQEDSAVYLCASSSSGSDNNEQFFGPGTRLTVL.

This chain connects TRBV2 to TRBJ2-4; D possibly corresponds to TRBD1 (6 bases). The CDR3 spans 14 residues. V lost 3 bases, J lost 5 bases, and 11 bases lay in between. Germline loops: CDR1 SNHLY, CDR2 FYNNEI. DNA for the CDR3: TGTGCCAGCAGTGACGACAGGAATCAAAACATTCAGTACTTC. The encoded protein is CASSDDRNQNIQYF.

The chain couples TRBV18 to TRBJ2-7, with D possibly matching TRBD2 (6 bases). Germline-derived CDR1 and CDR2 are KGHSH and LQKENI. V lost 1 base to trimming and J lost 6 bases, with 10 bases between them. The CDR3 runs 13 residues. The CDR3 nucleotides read TGTGCCAGCTCACCACGGCAGGGAGGCGAGCAGTACTTC. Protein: CASSPRQGGEQYF.

The CDR3 reads CASSQSDGVGNTIYF. CDR3 bases: TGTGCCAGCAGCCAATCGGACGGAGTCGGAAACACCATATATTTT. The chain recombines TRBV3-1 (or the pseudogene TRBV3-2) with TRBJ1-3; D is unresolved. This CDR3 is built from 15 residues. V lost 2 bases and J lost 4, with 12 bases in between. CDR1 is LGHDT and CDR2 is YNNKEL in the germline V gene (reference sequence).

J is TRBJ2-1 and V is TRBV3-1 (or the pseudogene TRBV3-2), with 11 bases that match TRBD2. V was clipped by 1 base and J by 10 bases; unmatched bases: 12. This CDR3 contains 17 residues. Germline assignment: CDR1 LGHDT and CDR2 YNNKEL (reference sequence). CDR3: CASSQGVGGLAGGEQFF. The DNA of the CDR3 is TGTGCCAGCAGCCAAGGCGTCGGAGGGCTAGCGGGGGGCGAGCAGTTCTTC.

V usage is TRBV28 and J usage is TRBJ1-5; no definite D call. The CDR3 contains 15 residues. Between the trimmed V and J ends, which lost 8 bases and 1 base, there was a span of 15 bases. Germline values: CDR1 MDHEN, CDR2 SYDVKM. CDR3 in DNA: TGTGCCAGCGACAAGGCGGGCGGGAGCAATCAGCCCCAGCATTTT. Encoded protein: CASDKAGGSNQPQHF.

The CDR3 sequence: CASSLTTGVQPQHF. The CDR3 region has the DNA TGTGCCAGCAGCTTAACAACGGGAGTTCAGCCCCAGCATTTT. This chain joins TRBV7-2 and TRBJ1-5; the D is unclear. Trimming took 2 bases from V and 6 from J, leaving 11 bases between them. Germline V gives CDR1 SGHTA, CDR2 FQGNSA. This CDR3 has 14 residues.

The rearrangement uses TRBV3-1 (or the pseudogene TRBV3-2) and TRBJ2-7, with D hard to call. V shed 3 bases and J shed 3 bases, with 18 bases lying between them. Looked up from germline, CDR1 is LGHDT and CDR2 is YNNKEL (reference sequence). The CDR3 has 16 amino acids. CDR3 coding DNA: TGTGCCAGCAGCCAGACCCTTCGGGTTACTAACTACGAGCAGTACTTC. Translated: CASSQTLRVTNYEQYF.

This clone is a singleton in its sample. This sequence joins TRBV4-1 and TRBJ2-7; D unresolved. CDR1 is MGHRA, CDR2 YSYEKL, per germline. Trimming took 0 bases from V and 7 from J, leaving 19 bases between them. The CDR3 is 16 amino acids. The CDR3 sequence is CASSQDPTWRGLEQYF. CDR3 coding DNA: TGCGCCAGCAGCCAAGATCCGACATGGCGAGGATTGGAGCAGTACTTC.

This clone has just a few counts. The chain's CDR3 is CTSPGLAGDRQHEQYF. The CDR3, as DNA: TGCACCAGCCCGGGACTAGCGGGAGACCGTCAGCACGAGCAGTACTTC. The V gene is TRBV1, the J gene TRBJ2-7; whether TRBD2, the table's D call, matches the DNA was not checked. TRBV1 is a pseudogene segment. The CDR3 is made up of 16 amino acids.

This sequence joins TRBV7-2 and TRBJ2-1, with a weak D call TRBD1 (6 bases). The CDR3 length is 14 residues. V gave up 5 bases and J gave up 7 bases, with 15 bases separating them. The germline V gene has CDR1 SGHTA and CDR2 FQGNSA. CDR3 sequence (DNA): TGTGCCAGCAGCGACAGGAGTTTAGGGAATGAGCAGTTCTTC. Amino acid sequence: CASSDRSLGNEQFF.

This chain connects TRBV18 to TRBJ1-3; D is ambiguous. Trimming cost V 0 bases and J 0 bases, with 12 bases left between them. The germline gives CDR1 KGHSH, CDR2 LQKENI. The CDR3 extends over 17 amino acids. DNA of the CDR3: TGTGCCAGCTCACCACCTTCTTCACGGAACTCTGGAAACACCATATATTTT. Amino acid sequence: CASSPPSSRNSGNTIYF.

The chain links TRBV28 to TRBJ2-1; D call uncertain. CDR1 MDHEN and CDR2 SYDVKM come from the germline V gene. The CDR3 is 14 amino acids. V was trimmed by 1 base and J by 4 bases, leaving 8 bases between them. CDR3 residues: CASSLYFQYNEQFF. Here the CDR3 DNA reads TGTGCCAGCAGTTTATACTTTCAGTACAATGAGCAGTTCTTC.

The CDR3 spells CASSFASGGTGRREQFF. CDR3 nucleotides: TGTGCCAGCAGCTTTGCTAGCGGGGGGACTGGCCGGAGGGAGCAGTTCTTC. V and J are TRBV5-6 and TRBJ2-1; 11 bases map to TRBD2. This CDR3 spans 17 amino acids. Losses at the gene ends were 2 bases for V and 10 bases for J; bases not matched to a gene: 14. CDR1 and CDR2 (germline): SGHDT, YYEEEE.

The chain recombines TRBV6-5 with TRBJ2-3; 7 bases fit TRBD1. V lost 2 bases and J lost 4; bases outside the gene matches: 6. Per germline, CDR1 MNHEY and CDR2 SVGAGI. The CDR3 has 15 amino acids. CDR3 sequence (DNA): TGTGCCAGCAGTTACGGTACAGGGGCGCCAGATACGCAGTATTTT. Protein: CASSYGTGAPDTQYF.

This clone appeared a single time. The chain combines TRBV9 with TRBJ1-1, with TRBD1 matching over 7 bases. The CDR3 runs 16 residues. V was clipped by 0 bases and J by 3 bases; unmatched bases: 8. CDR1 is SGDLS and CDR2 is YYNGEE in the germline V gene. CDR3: CASSVDPTGSDTEAFF. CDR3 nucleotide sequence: TGTGCCAGCAGCGTAGACCCGACAGGGTCGGACACTGAAGCTTTCTTT.

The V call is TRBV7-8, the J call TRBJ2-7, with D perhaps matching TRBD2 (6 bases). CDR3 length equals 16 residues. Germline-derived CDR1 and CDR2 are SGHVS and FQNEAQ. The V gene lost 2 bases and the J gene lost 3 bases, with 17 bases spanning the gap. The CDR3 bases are TGTGCCAGCAGCTTAATAGGGACTCAAACCCACTACGAGCAGTACTTC. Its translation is CASSLIGTQTHYEQYF.

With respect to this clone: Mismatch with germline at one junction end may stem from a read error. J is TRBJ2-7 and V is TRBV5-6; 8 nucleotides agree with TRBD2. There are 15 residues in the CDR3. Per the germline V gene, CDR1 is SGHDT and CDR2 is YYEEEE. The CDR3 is CASNLAGTRTYEQYF. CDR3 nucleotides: TGTGCCAGCAACTTGGCCGGGACTAGGACTTACGAGCAGTACTTC.

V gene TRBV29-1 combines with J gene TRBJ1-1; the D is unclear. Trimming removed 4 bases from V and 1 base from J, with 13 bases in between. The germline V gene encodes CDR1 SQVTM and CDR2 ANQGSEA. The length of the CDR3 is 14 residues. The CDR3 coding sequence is TGCAGCGTTGGAGGCGGCTCCCAGAACACTGAAGCTTTCTTT. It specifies CSVGGGSQNTEAFF.

CDR3 in amino acids: CASSSGTGYNSPLHF. The CDR3 region has the DNA TGCGCCAGCAGCTCCGGGACAGGGTATAATTCACCCCTCCACTTT. This chain links TRBV5-1 with TRBJ1-6; the match to TRBD1 covers 9 bases. CDR1 is SGHRS and CDR2 is YFSETQ in the germline V gene. The CDR3 extends over 15 amino acids. Trimming cost V 3 bases and J 4 bases; bases outside gene matches: 2.

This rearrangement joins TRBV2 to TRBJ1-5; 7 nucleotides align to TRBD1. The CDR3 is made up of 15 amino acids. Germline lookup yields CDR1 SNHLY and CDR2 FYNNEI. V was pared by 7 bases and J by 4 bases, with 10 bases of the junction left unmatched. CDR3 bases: TGTGCCAGCAACTGGGACAGTCAGAGAAATCAGCCCCAGCATTTT. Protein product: CASNWDSQRNQPQHF. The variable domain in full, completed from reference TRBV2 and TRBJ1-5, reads EPEVTQTPSHQVTQMGQEVILRCVPISNHLYFYWYRQILGQKVEFLVSFYNNEISEKSEIFDDQFSVERPDGSNFTLKIRSTKLEDSAMYFCASNWDSQRNQPQHFGDGTRLSIL.

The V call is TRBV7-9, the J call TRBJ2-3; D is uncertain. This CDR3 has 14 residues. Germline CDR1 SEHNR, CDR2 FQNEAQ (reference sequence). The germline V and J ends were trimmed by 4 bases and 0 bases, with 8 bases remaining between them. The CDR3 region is CASSSFRSTDTQYF. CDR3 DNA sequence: TGTGCCAGCAGCTCCTTTAGAAGCACAGATACGCAGTATTTT.

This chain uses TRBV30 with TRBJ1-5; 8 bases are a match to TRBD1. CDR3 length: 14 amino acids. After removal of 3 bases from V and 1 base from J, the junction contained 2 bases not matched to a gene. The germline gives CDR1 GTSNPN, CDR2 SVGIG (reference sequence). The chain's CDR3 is CAWRGTGSNQPQHF. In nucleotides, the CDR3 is TGTGCCTGGAGAGGGACAGGAAGCAATCAGCCCCAGCATTTT. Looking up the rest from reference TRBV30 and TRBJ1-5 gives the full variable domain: SQTIHQWPATLVQPVGSPLSLECTVEGTSNPNLYWYRQAAGRGLQLLFYSVGIGQISSEVPQNLSASRPQDRQFILSSKKLLLSDSGFYLCAWRGTGSNQPQHFGDGTRLSIL.